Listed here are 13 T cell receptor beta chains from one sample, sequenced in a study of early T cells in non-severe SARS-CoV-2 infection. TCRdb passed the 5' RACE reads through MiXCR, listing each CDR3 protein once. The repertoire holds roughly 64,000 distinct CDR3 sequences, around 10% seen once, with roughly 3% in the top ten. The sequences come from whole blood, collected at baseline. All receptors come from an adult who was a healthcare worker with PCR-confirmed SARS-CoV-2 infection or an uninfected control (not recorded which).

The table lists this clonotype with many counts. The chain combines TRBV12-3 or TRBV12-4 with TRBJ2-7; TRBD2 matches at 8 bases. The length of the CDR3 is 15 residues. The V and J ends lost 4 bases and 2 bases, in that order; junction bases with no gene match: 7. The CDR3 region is CASSWTGGPPYEQYF. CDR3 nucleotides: TGTGCCAGCAGTTGGACGGGGGGGCCCCCCTACGAGCAGTACTTC.

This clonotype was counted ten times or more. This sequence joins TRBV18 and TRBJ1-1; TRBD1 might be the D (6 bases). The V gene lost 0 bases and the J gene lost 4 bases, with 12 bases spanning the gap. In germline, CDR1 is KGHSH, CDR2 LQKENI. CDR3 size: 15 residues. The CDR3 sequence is CASSPPKGGGTEAFF. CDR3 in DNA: TGTGCCAGCTCACCACCGAAGGGGGGGGGCACTGAAGCTTTCTTT.

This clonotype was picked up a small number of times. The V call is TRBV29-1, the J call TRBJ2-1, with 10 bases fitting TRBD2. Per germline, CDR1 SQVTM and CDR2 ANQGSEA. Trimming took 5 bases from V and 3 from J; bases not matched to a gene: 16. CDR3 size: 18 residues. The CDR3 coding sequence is TGCAGCGTTAATGTTCCTAAGCGGGGGGGCCTCTACTACAATGAGCAGTTCTTC. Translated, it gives CSVNVPKRGGLYYNEQFF.

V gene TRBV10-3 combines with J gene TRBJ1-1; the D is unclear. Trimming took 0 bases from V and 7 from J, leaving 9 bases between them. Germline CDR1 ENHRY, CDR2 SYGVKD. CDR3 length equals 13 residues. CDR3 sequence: CAISESGRSEAFF. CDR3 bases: TGTGCCATCAGTGAGTCTGGACGGAGTGAAGCTTTCTTT.

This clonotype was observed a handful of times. CDR3 residues: CASSGDARSDTQYF. The CDR3 DNA is TGTGCCAGCAGCGGGGACGCAAGATCAGATACGCAGTATTTT. The chain recombines TRBV3-1 with TRBJ2-3, with D perhaps given as TRBD1 or TRBD2 (5 bases each). There are 14 residues in the CDR3. V was cut by 5 bases and J by 4 bases, with 13 bases left in between. Germline-derived CDR1 and CDR2 are LGHDT and YNNKEL (reference sequence).

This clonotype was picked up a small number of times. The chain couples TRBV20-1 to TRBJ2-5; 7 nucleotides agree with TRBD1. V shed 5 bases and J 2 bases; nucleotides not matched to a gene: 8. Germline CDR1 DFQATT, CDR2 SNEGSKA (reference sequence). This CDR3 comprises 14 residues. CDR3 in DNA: TGCAGTGCTGGGGACAGAAGGGGACAAGAGACCCAGTACTTC. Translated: CSAGDRRGQETQYF.

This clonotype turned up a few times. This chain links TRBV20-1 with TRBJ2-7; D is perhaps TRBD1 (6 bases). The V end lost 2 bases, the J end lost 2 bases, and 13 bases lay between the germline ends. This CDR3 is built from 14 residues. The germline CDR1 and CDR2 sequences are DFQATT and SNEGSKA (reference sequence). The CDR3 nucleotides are TGCAGTGCTAGAAACAGGGAAGAGGCCTACGAGCAGTACTTC. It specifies CSARNREEAYEQYF.

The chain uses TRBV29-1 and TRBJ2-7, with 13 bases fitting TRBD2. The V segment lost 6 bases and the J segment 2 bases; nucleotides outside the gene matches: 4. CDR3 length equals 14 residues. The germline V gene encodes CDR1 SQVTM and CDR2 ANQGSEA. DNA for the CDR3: TGCAGCGTCTTCGGGACTAGCGGGGCCTACGAGCAGTACTTC. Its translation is CSVFGTSGAYEQYF.

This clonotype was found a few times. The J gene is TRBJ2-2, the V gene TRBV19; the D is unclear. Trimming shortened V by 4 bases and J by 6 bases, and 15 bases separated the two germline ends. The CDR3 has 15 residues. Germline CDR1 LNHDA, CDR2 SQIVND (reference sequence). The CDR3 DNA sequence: TGTGCCAGTAGTAATAGGGCAGGTTGGCCCGGGGAGCTGTTTTTT. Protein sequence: CASSNRAGWPGELFF.

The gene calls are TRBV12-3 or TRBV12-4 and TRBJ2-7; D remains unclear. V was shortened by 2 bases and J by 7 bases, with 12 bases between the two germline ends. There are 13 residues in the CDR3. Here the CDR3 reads CASSLQRFREQYF. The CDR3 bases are TGTGCCAGCAGTTTACAGCGCTTTCGGGAGCAGTACTTC.

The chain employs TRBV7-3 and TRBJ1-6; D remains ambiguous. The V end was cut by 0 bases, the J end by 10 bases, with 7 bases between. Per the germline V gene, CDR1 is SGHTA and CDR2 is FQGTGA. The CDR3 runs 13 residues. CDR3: CASSLTLDSPLHF. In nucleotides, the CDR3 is TGTGCCAGCAGCTTAACGTTGGACTCACCCCTCCACTTT.

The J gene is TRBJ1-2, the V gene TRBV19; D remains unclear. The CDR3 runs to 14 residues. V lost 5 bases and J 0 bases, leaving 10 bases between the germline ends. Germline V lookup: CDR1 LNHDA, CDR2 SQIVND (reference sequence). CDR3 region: CASSPHYPNYGYTF. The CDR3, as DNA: TGTGCCAGTAGTCCCCACTACCCTAACTATGGCTACACCTTC.

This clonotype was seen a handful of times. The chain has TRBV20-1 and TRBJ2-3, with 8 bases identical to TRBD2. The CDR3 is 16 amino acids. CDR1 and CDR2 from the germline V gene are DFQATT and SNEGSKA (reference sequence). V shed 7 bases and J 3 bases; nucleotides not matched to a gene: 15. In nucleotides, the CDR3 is TGCAGTGTCAAGCACGGAATGGGGACTAGTACAGATACGCAGTATTTT. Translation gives CSVKHGMGTSTDTQYF.